This entry is about one T cell receptor beta chain. Antigen unknown. This specimen belongs to a study of shared clonotypes between healthy human individuals. Study conclusions and caveats: Clonotype sharing among the donors was expected to vary with sequencing depth.

Sequencing used immunoSEQ multiplex PCR; TCRdb keeps in-frame clones, though not all of them. The table has approximately 510,000 clones, 75% to 85% seen once; the top ten hold roughly 13%. Healthy adults negative for HIV, lacking recent acute infections or vaccinations, served as donors. This CDR3 contains 13 residues. Germline loops: CDR1 SGHVS, CDR2 FNYEAQ. V was cut by 5 bases and J by 3 bases, with 11 bases left in between. The TCR sequence derives from a woman in her thirties or forties in good health. Some clones in this sample may be carry-over from other donors' samples. The sequenced material came from PBMCs. V is TRBV7-6 and J is TRBJ2-7; D is undetermined. The CDR3 sequence: CASSQTHGYEQYF. In nucleotides, the CDR3 is TGTGCCAGCAGCCAAACCCATGGCTACGAGCAGTACTTC.